The table lists the clone carrying this T cell receptor beta chain with a few counts. Scientists amplified the TCR beta CDR3 regions from RNA transcripts. First-round RT-PCR used HTBI primers; second-round multiplex PCR followed. TCRdb analysed the multiplex PCR reads with MiXCR anew, one entry per CDR3 protein. Among 1 million to 1.3 million distinct CDR3 sequences, less than 45% were seen once, and the ten largest hold 11%. The record originates from a study of Graves' ophthalmopathy and Graves' hyperthyroidism. In the study overall: Hyperthyroidism showing no ophthalmopathy within 18 months of follow-up was stable.

CDR1 SEHNR and CDR2 FQNEAQ come from the germline V gene (reference sequence). V was pared by 3 bases and J by 8 bases, with 13 bases between. This CDR3 has 13 amino acids. Aged 18 to 65, the patients with hyperthyroidism had under 2 months' duration and were newly diagnosed. Exclusion applied to patients with other autoimmune diseases, uncontrolled infections, pregnancy or lactation. Physicians reached a diagnosis by relying on clinical symptoms, serum thyroxine, TRAb, thyroid ultrasound and orbital computed tomography. Material: peripheral blood or thyroid tissue (not recorded which). The chain has TRBV7-9 and TRBJ1-2; D unclear. The TCR comes from an adult man with Graves' hyperthyroidism. CDR3 coding DNA: TGTGCCAGCAGCTTCGGGGTTATGGGGGGCTACACCTTC. This codes for CASSFGVMGGYTF. Complete variable domain (other parts from reference TRBV7-9 and TRBJ1-2): DTGVSQNPRHKITKRGQNVTFRCDPISEHNRLYWYRQTLGQGPEFLTYFQNEAQLEKSRLLSDRFSAERPKGSFSTLEIQRTEQGDSAMYLCASSFGVMGGYTFGSGTRLTVV.